What follows are 5 T cell receptor beta chains derived from one specimen sequenced in a study of T cell responses to AZD1222 COVID-19 vaccine. Libraries were prepared by immunoSEQ multiplex PCR; TCRdb keeps only in-frame clonotypes and omits some of them. Here the sample spans about 97,000 clones, around nine tenths being singletons. Here the sequenced sample was peripheral blood, taken on day 0 of AZD1222 vaccination. The receptors derive from an adult in good health.

This clone was counted a single time. The chain uses TRBV24-1 and TRBJ1-1; no clear D. The CDR3 has 13 amino acids. V dropped 4 bases and J dropped 3 bases, with 8 bases sitting between them. Per the germline V gene, CDR1 is KGHDR and CDR2 is SFDVKD. The CDR3 DNA follows: TGTGCCACCAGTGAGGACTTCCACACTGAAGCTTTCTTT. It encodes CATSEDFHTEAFF.

The rearrangement joins TRBV4-2 to TRBJ2-7; D is uncertain. Germline CDR1 is LGHNA and CDR2 is YNFKEQ. The germline V and J ends were trimmed by 0 bases and 0 bases, with 12 bases remaining between them. The CDR3 is 16 amino acids. The CDR3 nucleotides read TGTGCCAGCAGCCAAGAGATTACGGGCGACTCCTACGAGCAGTACTTC. Its translation is CASSQEITGDSYEQYF.

This sequence joins TRBV27 and TRBJ1-6; 9 bases align to TRBD1. The CDR3 covers 13 residues. Trimming at V came to 10 bases and at J to 9 bases, leaving 7 bases not matched to a gene. Germline CDR1 is MNHEY and CDR2 is SMNVEV (reference sequence). The CDR3 reads CATKTGGGSPLHF. In DNA form, the CDR3 reads TGTGCCACCAAGACAGGGGGAGGTTCACCCCTCCACTTT.

J is TRBJ1-1 and V is TRBV7-9; no definite D call. Germline V gives CDR1 SEHNR, CDR2 FQNEAQ (reference sequence). V lost 5 bases to trimming and J lost 0 bases, with 13 bases between them. CDR3 length: 15 amino acids. CDR3 sequence (DNA): TGTGCCAGCAGCCCTCGGACGCACATGAACACTGAAGCTTTCTTT. Residues: CASSPRTHMNTEAFF.

The J gene is TRBJ2-7, the V gene TRBV23-1; D gene uncertain. TRBV23-1 is flagged as an ORF with uncertain function. The ends were cut back, 8 bases at V and 2 bases at J, with 19 bases in the middle. CDR3 length: 15 amino acids. In DNA, the CDR3 is TGCGCCAGCCCCAAATGGGCGGACCCAACCTACGAGCAGTACTTC. Encoded protein: CASPKWADPTYEQYF.